One and the same sample provided the 25 T cell receptor beta chains below, sequenced in a study of CD8+CD57+ T cells in acquired aplastic anemia. It was patients with CD8+CD57+ cell expansion by flow cytometry who were chosen for sequencing. TCR beta VDJ and CDR3 were profiled, and genomic DNA was the template. TCRdb itself ran the reads through MiXCR, one entry per CDR3 protein. The table has 220,000 or so distinct CDR3 sequences, roughly two thirds seen once. Material: sorted CD4+, CD8+, or CD8+CD57+ T cells (not recorded which) from PBMCs. The origin of the receptors is a human donor with aplastic anemia.

This clonotype has just a few counts. The V call is TRBV7-3, the J call TRBJ2-7, with a weak D call TRBD2 (5 bases). Per germline, CDR1 SGHTA and CDR2 FQGTGA. V was pared by 0 bases and J by 4 bases, with 13 bases between. This CDR3 has 15 amino acids. CDR3 bases: TGTGCCAGCAGCTTAACTGCGGGCGACGGGTACGAGCAGTACTTC. Its protein product is CASSLTAGDGYEQYF.

Ten or more counts support this clonotype. This chain joins TRBV27 and TRBJ2-7, with a tentative D call TRBD1 (5 bases). Deletions cut 4 bases from V and 3 bases from J, with 10 bases between. Germline-derived CDR1 and CDR2 are MNHEY and SMNVEV (reference sequence). The CDR3 contains 13 residues. The CDR3 coding sequence is TGTGCCAGCAGTTCAGGGCCGTTCTACGAGCAGTACTTC. Residues: CASSSGPFYEQYF.

The V and J genes are TRBV6-5 and TRBJ2-1, with 7 bases that match TRBD2. Unmatched junction bases numbered 2, after V lost 4 bases and J lost 5 bases. The CDR3 runs 13 residues. CDR1 and CDR2 (germline): MNHEY, SVGAGI. Here the CDR3 reads CASSSLADNEQFF. CDR3 coding DNA: TGTGCCAGCAGTTCCCTAGCGGACAATGAGCAGTTCTTC.

V gene TRBV24-1 combines with J gene TRBJ2-2; no definite D call. V lost 6 bases and J 5 bases, leaving 9 bases between the germline ends. CDR1 is KGHDR and CDR2 is SFDVKD in the germline V gene. This CDR3 contains 13 residues. The CDR3 reads CATSRTQTGELFF. In nucleotides, the CDR3 is TGTGCCACCAGTAGGACCCAGACCGGGGAGCTGTTTTTT.

The chain employs TRBV10-3 and TRBJ1-5, with D perhaps matching TRBD1 (6 bases). Trimming removed 10 bases from V and 11 bases from J, with 21 bases in between. CDR1 and CDR2 from the germline V gene are ENHRY and SYGVKD. The length of the CDR3 is 13 residues. CDR3 amino acids: CATSTGLNEAQHF. For the CDR3, the DNA is TGTGCCACGTCGACAGGTCTTAACGAGGCCCAGCATTTT.

This chain connects TRBV7-9 to TRBJ2-7; D is perhaps TRBD2 (5 bases). Per the germline V gene, CDR1 is SEHNR and CDR2 is FQNEAQ (reference sequence). The CDR3 has 14 residues. Trimming took 5 bases from V and 3 from J, leaving 14 bases between them. CDR3 coding DNA: TGTGCCAGCAGCCCCCAGGTACTAGTCTACGAGCAGTACTTC. Translating gives CASSPQVLVYEQYF. The whole variable domain, remainder taken from reference TRBV7-9 and TRBJ2-7, is DTGVSQNPRHKITKRGQNVTFRCDPISEHNRLYWYRQTLGQGPEFLTYFQNEAQLEKSRLLSDRFSAERPKGSFSTLEIQRTEQGDSAMYLCASSPQVLVYEQYFGPGTRLTVT.

The gene calls are TRBV15 and TRBJ2-1, with D tentatively TRBD1 or TRBD2 (7 bases each). The V gene lost 3 bases and the J gene lost 5 bases, with 20 bases spanning the gap. The CDR3 length is 17 residues. Germline CDR1 is LNHNV and CDR2 is YYDKDF (reference sequence). DNA for the CDR3: TGTGCCACCAGCAGCTTCACAGGGCCAGGGGGGGACAATGAGCAGTTCTTC. As protein: CATSSFTGPGGDNEQFF. Full variable domain (rest looked up from reference TRBV15 and TRBJ2-1): DAMVIQNPRYQVTQFGKPVTLSCSQTLNHNVMYWYQQKSSQAPKLLFHYYDKDFNNEADTPDNFQSRRPNTSFCFLDIRSPGLGDTAMYLCATSSFTGPGGDNEQFFGPGTRLTVL.

The rearrangement joins TRBV7-9 to TRBJ2-1; 8 bases line up with TRBD2. V gave up 6 bases and J gave up 0 bases; unmatched junction bases: 4. Germline V gene sequence: CDR1 SEHNR, CDR2 FQNEAQ (reference sequence). This CDR3 has 15 amino acids. CDR3 in DNA: TGTGCCAGCAGATTGAGCGGGAGCTCCTACAATGAGCAGTTCTTC. Translation: CASRLSGSSYNEQFF.

V usage is TRBV14 and J usage is TRBJ1-3, with D hard to call. CDR1 and CDR2 from the germline V gene are SGHDN and FVKESK. This CDR3 spans 14 amino acids. Trimming removed 2 bases at V and 7 bases at J, with 12 bases between. The CDR3 coding sequence is TGTGCCAGCAGCCAATTCAACGAGGAGAACACCATATATTTT. Translated: CASSQFNEENTIYF.

This clonotype was observed a few times. The gene calls are TRBV24-1 and TRBJ2-1, with 8 positions matching TRBD1. The V gene's germline CDR1 is KGHDR and CDR2 SFDVKD. V lost 5 bases and J lost 2; bases outside the gene matches: 7. The CDR3 totals 16 residues. In DNA, the CDR3 is TGTGCCACCAGTGGGCAGACAGGGGCAACCTACAATGAGCAGTTCTTC. It codes for CATSGQTGATYNEQFF.

There are a few counts of this clonotype. V usage is TRBV28 and J usage is TRBJ2-1, with 11 bases lining up with TRBD2. CDR3 length equals 17 residues. V dropped 3 bases and J dropped 10; count of bases not matched to a gene: 14. The V gene's germline CDR1 is MDHEN and CDR2 SYDVKM. The CDR3 DNA reads TGTGCCAGCAGTTTTGGGGCAGCTGGACTAGCGGGCTTCGAGCAGTTCTTC. Protein: CASSFGAAGLAGFEQFF.

This rearrangement joins TRBV19 to TRBJ2-2, with D possibly being TRBD2 (6 bases). Germline CDR1 is LNHDA and CDR2 is SQIVND (reference sequence). Between the trimmed V and J ends, which lost 3 bases and 6 bases, there was a span of 17 bases. The CDR3 loop spans 16 amino acids. CDR3 bases: TGTGCCAGTAGTATTGAGGCAAGGAGGAGGGCCGGGGAGCTGTTTTTT. Translated, it gives CASSIEARRRAGELFF.

J is TRBJ1-2 and V is TRBV2; 7 nucleotides agree with TRBD1. V lost 7 bases to trimming and J lost 8 bases; unmatched junction nucleotides: 4. The CDR3 spans 11 residues. Per the germline V gene, CDR1 is SNHLY and CDR2 is FYNNEI. The CDR3 protein is CASMQGEGYTF. The CDR3 region has the DNA TGTGCCAGCATGCAGGGGGAAGGCTACACCTTC.

This sequence joins TRBV6-6 and TRBJ1-1; no clear D gene. Germline V lookup: CDR1 MNHNY, CDR2 SVGAGI (reference sequence). V gave up 5 bases and J gave up 5 bases, with 12 bases separating them. This CDR3 has 13 amino acids. CDR3 bases: TGTGCCAGCAGTATCGCTGCGGGGACTGAAGCTTTCTTT. Amino acids: CASSIAAGTEAFF.

V usage is TRBV12-3 or TRBV12-4 and J usage is TRBJ2-7, with 15 bases aligning to TRBD2. CDR3 length: 19 amino acids. Losses at the gene ends were 5 bases for V and 2 bases for J; bases not matched to a gene: 13. As DNA, the CDR3 is TGTGCCAGCAGTGAAAGGGGACTAGCGGGGGGCATAAAGACCTACGAGCAGTACTTC. Encoded protein: CASSERGLAGGIKTYEQYF.

The sample holds a few counts of this clonotype. The chain combines TRBV24-1 with TRBJ2-3; 7 bases match TRBD1. After removal of 8 bases from V and 4 bases from J, the junction contained 5 bases not matched to a gene. CDR3 length: 13 residues. Germline V gene sequence: CDR1 KGHDR, CDR2 SFDVKD. The CDR3 nucleotides read TGTGCCACCATGAGACAGGGCGCAGATACGCAGTATTTT. It yields the protein CATMRQGADTQYF.

The chain employs TRBV5-1 and TRBJ2-3; D gene ambiguous. This CDR3 region has 14 residues. Trimming left V 4 bases short and J 0 bases short, with 9 bases between. Germline V gene lookup returns CDR1 SGHRS and CDR2 YFSETQ. CDR3 protein: CASSLGASTDTQYF. CDR3 nucleotide sequence: TGCGCCAGCAGCCTCGGAGCTAGCACAGATACGCAGTATTTT.

The rearrangement uses TRBV24-1 and TRBJ2-1; tentative D call: TRBD1 (6 bases). CDR3 size: 13 residues. Germline V gives CDR1 KGHDR, CDR2 SFDVKD. Trimming removed 4 bases from V and 13 bases from J, with 16 bases in between. CDR3 protein: CATSDRTGTAQFF. CDR3 coding DNA: TGTGCCACCAGTGACCGAACAGGGACCGCTCAGTTCTTC.

This rearrangement joins TRBV2 to TRBJ2-7; D may be TRBD2 (6 bases). Germline assignment: CDR1 SNHLY and CDR2 FYNNEI. V gave up 7 bases and J gave up 3 bases, with 7 bases separating them. CDR3 length equals 11 residues. The CDR3 coding sequence is TGTGCCAGCATGGGGGGCTACGAGCAGTACTTC. Protein product: CASMGGYEQYF.

The CDR3 loop reads CASRYGQGSTDTQYF. In DNA form, the CDR3 reads TGTGCCAGCAGATACGGACAGGGGAGCACAGATACGCAGTATTTT. The J gene is TRBJ2-3, the V gene TRBV5-6; 9 bases fit TRBD1. This CDR3 is 15 amino acids long. The V gene end was trimmed by 5 bases and the J gene end by 0 bases; junction bases not matched to a gene: 4. Germline V lookup: CDR1 SGHDT, CDR2 YYEEEE.

In the case of this clonotype: A read error may be the cause here, since a much bigger clone is one base away. The rearrangement uses TRBV2 and TRBJ2-5, with D possibly being TRBD2 (6 bases). The CDR3 is 13 residues long. Germline V gene sequence: CDR1 SNHLY, CDR2 FYNNEI. CDR3 in DNA: TGTGCCAGCAGTGGACTAGGGCTAGAGACCCAGCACTTC. This encodes CASSGLGLETQHF.

The chain couples TRBV20-1 to TRBJ2-7, with TRBD2 as a possible D gene (5 bases). The CDR3 has 14 residues. Germline values: CDR1 DFQATT, CDR2 SNEGSKA (reference sequence). V lost 4 bases and J 0 bases, leaving 13 bases between the germline ends. The CDR3 spells CSATRAGSSYEQYF. Here the CDR3 DNA reads TGCAGTGCTACCCGGGCGGGCAGCTCCTACGAGCAGTACTTC.

V and J are TRBV2 and TRBJ2-1, with 8 bases identical to TRBD2. Losses at the gene ends were 5 bases for V and 3 bases for J; bases not matched to a gene: 9. The CDR3 is 16 amino acids. Germline V gene data show CDR1 as SNHLY and CDR2 as FYNNEI. This CDR3 reads CASSHTSGTFYNEQFF. In DNA form, the CDR3 reads TGTGCCAGCAGTCACACTAGCGGAACATTCTACAATGAGCAGTTCTTC.

The chain employs TRBV10-3 and TRBJ2-7, with 8 positions matching TRBD2. The CDR3 sequence is 15 residues long. Germline V CDR1 and CDR2: ENHRY, SYGVKD. J was trimmed by 8 bases and V by 10 bases; bases with no gene match: 19. The CDR3 region is CATRKTSAASSKQYF. CDR3 sequence (DNA): TGTGCCACCAGAAAGACTAGCGCGGCCTCTTCCAAGCAGTACTTC.

V usage is TRBV24-1 and J usage is TRBJ1-4; 7 bases fit TRBD1. CDR1 and CDR2 (germline): KGHDR, SFDVKD. The junction had 14 bases not matched to a gene; V was cut back by 4 bases and J by 7 bases. This CDR3 spans 17 amino acids. The CDR3 DNA follows: TGTGCCACCAGTGAGTATGCGACCGGGACAGTGCCTGAAAAACTGTTTTTT. It specifies CATSEYATGTVPEKLFF.